One and the same sample provided the 32 T cell receptor beta chains below, sequenced in a study of cytomegalovirus exposure and HLA in healthy donors. The PCR made use of 60 Vbeta and 13 Jbeta primers. Generated by immunoSEQ multiplex PCR, the TCRdb table keeps only in-frame clones and is missing some. The sample has 150,000 to 250,000 clones, roughly 85% seen once. The sample was PBMCs. These receptors were obtained from a woman aged 45-65 years in good health and CMV-seronegative.

V gene TRBV5-6 combines with J gene TRBJ2-5; 8 nucleotides match TRBD2. The CDR3 consists of 16 residues. J gave up 3 bases and V 4 bases, and 11 bases lay outside the gene matches. Germline CDR1 SGHDT, CDR2 YYEEEE. The chain's CDR3 is CASSLRGSGIKETQYF. CDR3 nucleotide sequence: TGTGCCAGCAGCCTCCGTGGTAGCGGGATTAAAGAGACCCAGTACTTC.

The chain employs TRBV6-6 and TRBJ2-4, with D maybe TRBD1 (6 bases). Trimming removed 6 bases at V and 2 bases at J, with 8 bases between. Germline V gene lookup returns CDR1 MNHNY and CDR2 SVGAGI (reference sequence). This CDR3 is built from 13 residues. The CDR3 sequence is CASRDRSKNIQYF. The CDR3 nucleotides read TGTGCCAGCAGGGACAGATCCAAAAACATTCAGTACTTC.

The V gene is TRBV9, the J gene TRBJ2-2, with D possibly matching TRBD2 (5 bases). The CDR3 contains 16 residues. V was cut by 4 bases and J by 4 bases, with 17 bases left in between. The germline CDR1 and CDR2 sequences are SGDLS and YYNGEE. The CDR3 sequence: CASSPRPSRGTGELFF. In DNA, the CDR3 is TGTGCCAGCAGCCCTCGGCCCAGCCGGGGCACCGGGGAGCTGTTTTTT.

The chain combines TRBV6-1 with TRBJ1-4; D possibly corresponds to TRBD1 (6 bases). The germline V and J ends were trimmed by 1 base and 5 bases, with 8 bases remaining between them. CDR1 is MNHNS and CDR2 is SASEGT in the germline V gene. CDR3 length: 14 amino acids. Here the CDR3 reads CASSEGTENEKLFF. CDR3 sequence (DNA): TGTGCCAGCAGTGAAGGGACAGAGAATGAAAAACTGTTTTTT.

V usage is TRBV18 and J usage is TRBJ2-7; the D gene is possibly TRBD1 (5 bases). The V gene lost 3 bases and the J gene lost 0 bases, with 9 bases spanning the gap. Germline lookup yields CDR1 KGHSH and CDR2 LQKENI. This CDR3 has 14 residues. CDR3 in amino acids: CASSPGHSSYEQYF. The CDR3 coding sequence is TGTGCCAGCTCACCGGGGCACAGCTCCTACGAGCAGTACTTC.

In its sample, this clone was seen a few times. The gene calls are TRBV25-1 and TRBJ1-1, with D possibly matching TRBD1 (5 bases). With 1 base removed from V and 4 bases from J, the gap between germline ends came to 13 bases. The CDR3 covers 15 residues. Germline V gene data show CDR1 as MGHDK and CDR2 as SYGVNS. The CDR3 loop reads CASSELGVFGTEAFF. As DNA, the CDR3 is TGTGCCAGCAGTGAATTAGGGGTTTTTGGCACTGAAGCTTTCTTT.

The chain carries TRBV29-1 and TRBJ2-1; D remains ambiguous. The V and J ends lost 4 bases and 5 bases respectively, with 15 bases between them. Germline CDR1 reads SQVTM; CDR2 reads ANQGSEA. The CDR3 runs 14 residues. The CDR3 DNA sequence: TGCAGCGTTGGTGGTTTGAGTTCCCACAATGAGCAGTTCTTC. Its translation is CSVGGLSSHNEQFF.

This clone was counted a single time. This chain uses TRBV5-8 with TRBJ2-5; 10 nucleotides align to TRBD2. Germline V gives CDR1 SGHTS, CDR2 YDEGEE. The CDR3 runs to 16 residues. The V and J ends lost 0 bases and 6 bases, in that order; junction bases with no gene match: 8. The CDR3 nucleotides are TGTGCCAGCAGCTTGGGCCCTAGCGGGAGTTGGAAGACCCAGTACTTC. Its translation: CASSLGPSGSWKTQYF.

To note about this clone: At the DNA level, this CDR3 is encoded by other sequences in the same sample as well. The chain combines TRBV18 with TRBJ2-5; no definite D call. Germline V gene sequence: CDR1 KGHSH, CDR2 LQKENI. The CDR3 extends over 12 amino acids. Trimming pared 3 bases from V and 2 bases from J, leaving 4 bases between. This chain's CDR3 is CASSPTQETQYF. CDR3 sequence (DNA): TGTGCCAGCTCACCCACTCAAGAGACCCAGTACTTC.

This chain uses TRBV27 with TRBJ2-7; 9 bases are a match to TRBD1. The CDR3 length is 15 residues. J gave up 3 bases and V 5 bases, and 8 bases lay outside the gene matches. Germline V gene lookup returns CDR1 MNHEY and CDR2 SMNVEV (reference sequence). CDR3 coding DNA: TGTGCCAGCAGTCCTTCCGGGACAGGGATCTACGAGCAGTACTTC. Protein product: CASSPSGTGIYEQYF.

The chain links TRBV6-5 to TRBJ2-7; weak D call: TRBD1 (5 bases). Germline CDR1 is MNHEY and CDR2 is SVGAGI. The CDR3 is 12 amino acids. V lost 6 bases, J lost 4 bases, and 10 bases lay in between. This CDR3 is CASSQTGYEQYF. Here the CDR3 DNA reads TGTGCCAGCAGCCAAACAGGTTACGAGCAGTACTTC.

This sequence joins TRBV28 and TRBJ2-7; D uncertain. The CDR3 sequence is 13 residues long. Trimming took 3 bases from V and 0 from J, leaving 6 bases between them. The germline V gene has CDR1 MDHEN and CDR2 SYDVKM. Here the CDR3 reads CASSLAVSYEQYF. DNA of the CDR3: TGTGCCAGCAGTTTGGCCGTCTCCTACGAGCAGTACTTC. Complete variable domain (other parts from reference TRBV28 and TRBJ2-7): DVKVTQSSRYLVKRTGEKVFLECVQDMDHENMFWYRQDPGLGLRLIYFSYDVKMKEKGDIPEGYSVSREKKERFSLILESASTNQTSMYLCASSLAVSYEQYFGPGTRLTVT.

V gene TRBV7-9 combines with J gene TRBJ1-2; 7 bases fit TRBD1. The CDR3 consists of 13 residues. Looked up from germline, CDR1 is SEHNR and CDR2 is FQNEAQ (reference sequence). J was trimmed by 5 bases and V by 5 bases; bases with no gene match: 5. The CDR3 loop is CASSTTGTYGYTF. CDR3 nucleotide sequence: TGTGCCAGCAGCACGACAGGGACTTATGGCTACACCTTC.

This chain links TRBV28 with TRBJ1-2, with a possible D match to TRBD1 (5 bases). Trimming pared 7 bases from V and 1 base from J, leaving 19 bases between. CDR1 is MDHEN and CDR2 is SYDVKM in the germline V gene. This CDR3 contains 16 residues. CDR3 region: CASTLETRRGNYGYTF. CDR3 coding DNA: TGTGCCAGCACCCTTGAAACTCGGAGGGGTAACTATGGCTACACCTTC.

This clone came up once. The chain is built from TRBV7-2 and TRBJ1-1; D remains ambiguous. CDR3 size: 13 residues. Trimming stripped 1 base from V and 7 bases from J, with 10 bases between. Germline loops: CDR1 SGHTA, CDR2 FQGNSA. CDR3 protein: CASSLVGLDEAFF. CDR3 nucleotides: TGTGCCAGCAGCTTAGTCGGGTTGGATGAAGCTTTCTTT. The whole variable domain, filled in from reference TRBV7-2 and TRBJ1-1, reads GAGVSQSPSNKVTEKGKDVELRCDPISGHTALYWYRQSLGQGLEFLIYFQGNSAPDKSGLPSDRFSAERTGGSVSTLTIQRTQQEDSAVYLCASSLVGLDEAFFGQGTRLTVV.

CDR3 sequence: CASSEGGAGYTF. The DNA for the CDR3 is TGCGCCAGCAGCGAAGGGGGGGCTGGCTACACCTTC. This chain links TRBV5-1 with TRBJ1-2; tentatively, D is TRBD1 (6 bases). CDR1 is SGHRS, CDR2 YFSETQ, per germline. CDR3 length: 12 residues. V shed 4 bases and J shed 7 bases, with 11 bases lying between them.

The chain has TRBV11-3 and TRBJ1-5, with a weak D call TRBD1 (6 bases). V was cut by 5 bases and J by 0 bases, with 20 bases left in between. CDR3 size: 18 residues. Germline CDR1 is SGHNT and CDR2 is YENEEA. The CDR3 coding sequence is TGTGCCAGCAGCCTAGGGTGTGGGCAGGGGAATAGCAATCAGCCCCAGCATTTT. It is translated as CASSLGCGQGNSNQPQHF.

The chain is built from TRBV7-2 and TRBJ2-1; D perhaps matches TRBD2 (6 bases). Germline V gives CDR1 SGHTA, CDR2 FQGNSA. The CDR3 loop spans 16 amino acids. With 1 base removed from V and 10 bases from J, the gap between germline ends came to 20 bases. The CDR3: CASSLGLAEGKGEQFF. In DNA, the CDR3 is TGTGCCAGCAGCTTAGGGTTGGCGGAGGGGAAAGGGGAGCAGTTCTTC.

V gene TRBV18 combines with J gene TRBJ1-1; the D gene is possibly TRBD1 (6 bases). V lost 2 bases and J 0 bases, leaving 10 bases between the germline ends. This CDR3 spans 15 amino acids. Germline-derived CDR1 and CDR2 are KGHSH and LQKENI. The DNA for the CDR3 is TGTGCCAGCTCACCAGACACAGGGCTGAACACTGAAGCTTTCTTT. Translation gives CASSPDTGLNTEAFF.

With regard to this clone: Other nucleotide sequences from this sample produce the same CDR3. V gene TRBV27 combines with J gene TRBJ1-3, with TRBD1 as a possible D gene (5 bases). CDR1 and CDR2 (germline): MNHEY, SMNVEV (reference sequence). V was pared by 2 bases and J by 0 bases, with 5 bases between. This CDR3 is 14 amino acids long. The CDR3 nucleotides are TGTGCCAGCAGTTTAAGGGGCTCTGGAAACACCATATATTTT. Translating gives CASSLRGSGNTIYF.

The V call is TRBV5-1, the J call TRBJ2-3; 14 bases are shared with TRBD2. J lost 4 bases, V lost 1 base, and 2 bases had no gene match. This CDR3 contains 16 residues. Germline V gives CDR1 SGHRS, CDR2 YFSETQ. The chain's CDR3 is CASSLRGLAGADTQYF. Written as DNA, the CDR3 is TGCGCCAGCAGCTTGAGGGGACTAGCGGGAGCAGATACGCAGTATTTT.

The genes are TRBV4-2 and TRBJ2-5, with D perhaps TRBD2 (6 bases). This CDR3 is 15 amino acids long. Trimming took 1 base from V and 2 from J, leaving 11 bases between them. Per the germline V gene, CDR1 is LGHNA and CDR2 is YNFKEQ. The CDR3 nucleotides are TGTGCCAGCAGCCAAGCGTGGGACTCTCAAGAGACCCAGTACTTC. It translates to CASSQAWDSQETQYF.

The chain carries TRBV28 and TRBJ2-7, with D maybe TRBD1 (6 bases). CDR3 length: 13 residues. Germline CDR1 and CDR2: MDHEN and SYDVKM. V was pared by 5 bases and J by 5 bases, with 13 bases between. Written as DNA, the CDR3 is TGTGCCAGCAGTACGGGGACACCAGACGAGCAGTACTTC. Its protein product is CASSTGTPDEQYF. The full variable domain, completed using reference TRBV28 and TRBJ2-7, is DVKVTQSSRYLVKRTGEKVFLECVQDMDHENMFWYRQDPGLGLRLIYFSYDVKMKEKGDIPEGYSVSREKKERFSLILESASTNQTSMYLCASSTGTPDEQYFGPGTRLTVT.

This chain links TRBV2 with TRBJ2-5; D is possibly TRBD1 (5 bases). The V end lost 1 base, the J end lost 5 bases, and 8 bases lay between the germline ends. Germline V gene sequence: CDR1 SNHLY, CDR2 FYNNEI. The CDR3 covers 13 residues. The CDR3: CASSEGRVETQYF. The DNA for the CDR3 is TGTGCCAGCAGTGAAGGCAGGGTTGAGACCCAGTACTTC.

The chain uses TRBV29-1 and TRBJ2-5; tentatively, D is TRBD1 (5 bases). V was trimmed by 2 bases and J by 2 bases, leaving 15 bases between them. The CDR3 runs 15 residues. Germline V gene lookup returns CDR1 SQVTM and CDR2 ANQGSEA. The CDR3 region is CSVELWAGHQETQYF. The DNA of the CDR3 is TGCAGCGTTGAACTATGGGCAGGACATCAAGAGACCCAGTACTTC.

This chain connects TRBV4-1 to TRBJ2-1; D is uncertain. CDR1 and CDR2 (germline): MGHRA, YSYEKL. Deletions cut 0 bases from V and 9 bases from J, with 6 bases between. The CDR3 has 12 amino acids. The CDR3 spells CASSQDSREQFF. DNA of the CDR3: TGCGCCAGCAGCCAAGATTCCCGTGAGCAGTTCTTC.

The V and J genes are TRBV28 and TRBJ1-2; 7 nucleotides match TRBD1. The CDR3 sequence is 15 residues long. The germline V gene encodes CDR1 MDHEN and CDR2 SYDVKM. The ends lost 6 bases at V and 3 bases at J; junction bases unmatched: 10. The CDR3 loop is CASSNLQGGYYGYTF. CDR3 DNA: TGTGCCAGCAGCAATCTTCAGGGGGGCTACTATGGCTACACCTTC.

The chain links TRBV30 to TRBJ2-5, with unresolved D. With 2 bases removed from V and 0 bases from J, the gap between germline ends came to 4 bases. The length of the CDR3 is 12 residues. Per germline, CDR1 GTSNPN and CDR2 SVGIG (reference sequence). The CDR3 bases are TGTGCCTGGAGTAGCTACCAAGAGACCCAGTACTTC. This encodes CAWSSYQETQYF.

The V call is TRBV6-1, the J call TRBJ2-7, with D possibly TRBD2 on 6 matching bases. CDR1 is MNHNS and CDR2 is SASEGT in the germline V gene. With 7 bases removed from V and 9 bases from J, the gap between germline ends came to 16 bases. CDR3 length: 12 amino acids. CDR3 sequence reads: CASIGGSTTQYF. The CDR3 bases are TGTGCCAGCATTGGAGGGTCTACGACGCAGTACTTC.

CDR3 coding DNA: TGTGCCAGCAGTGTGTCCGGAGGAGATACGCAGTATTTT. This gives the protein CASSVSGGDTQYF. The chain recombines TRBV6-4 with TRBJ2-3; perhaps TRBD2 as D (5 bases). The germline V gene encodes CDR1 MRHNA and CDR2 SNTAGT. V was clipped by 4 bases and J by 5 bases, with 10 bases between them. The CDR3 runs 13 residues.

V is TRBV2 and J is TRBJ2-3; 8 nucleotides match TRBD2. This CDR3 is built from 15 residues. Germline V CDR1 and CDR2: SNHLY, FYNNEI. J gave up 1 base and V 4 bases, and 4 bases lay outside the gene matches. The CDR3 reads CASSAETSGTDTQYF. The CDR3 DNA reads TGTGCCAGCAGTGCGGAGACTAGCGGCACAGATACGCAGTATTTT.

This clone was observed a few times. The chain combines TRBV6-1 with TRBJ2-7, with TRBD2 identical over 11 bases. The CDR3 loop spans 15 amino acids. Looked up from germline, CDR1 is MNHNS and CDR2 is SASEGT. V shed 1 base and J 4 bases; nucleotides not matched to a gene: 3. CDR3 sequence (DNA): TGTGCCAGCAGTGAAGGACTAGCGGGAAGGTACGAGCAGTACTTC. Amino acids: CASSEGLAGRYEQYF.